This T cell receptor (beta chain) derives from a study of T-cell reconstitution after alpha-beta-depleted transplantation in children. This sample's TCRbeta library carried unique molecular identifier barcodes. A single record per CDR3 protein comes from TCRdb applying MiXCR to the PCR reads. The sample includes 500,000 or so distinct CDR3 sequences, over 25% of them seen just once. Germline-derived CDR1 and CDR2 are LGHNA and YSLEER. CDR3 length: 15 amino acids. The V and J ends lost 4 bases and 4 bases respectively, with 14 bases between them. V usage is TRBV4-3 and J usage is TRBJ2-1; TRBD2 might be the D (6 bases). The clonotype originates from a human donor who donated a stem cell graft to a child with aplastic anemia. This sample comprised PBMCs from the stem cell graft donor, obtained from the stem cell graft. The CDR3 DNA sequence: TGCGCCAGCAGCCCATCTTCGGGACTGTACAATGAGCAGTTCTTC. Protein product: CASSPSSGLYNEQFF.